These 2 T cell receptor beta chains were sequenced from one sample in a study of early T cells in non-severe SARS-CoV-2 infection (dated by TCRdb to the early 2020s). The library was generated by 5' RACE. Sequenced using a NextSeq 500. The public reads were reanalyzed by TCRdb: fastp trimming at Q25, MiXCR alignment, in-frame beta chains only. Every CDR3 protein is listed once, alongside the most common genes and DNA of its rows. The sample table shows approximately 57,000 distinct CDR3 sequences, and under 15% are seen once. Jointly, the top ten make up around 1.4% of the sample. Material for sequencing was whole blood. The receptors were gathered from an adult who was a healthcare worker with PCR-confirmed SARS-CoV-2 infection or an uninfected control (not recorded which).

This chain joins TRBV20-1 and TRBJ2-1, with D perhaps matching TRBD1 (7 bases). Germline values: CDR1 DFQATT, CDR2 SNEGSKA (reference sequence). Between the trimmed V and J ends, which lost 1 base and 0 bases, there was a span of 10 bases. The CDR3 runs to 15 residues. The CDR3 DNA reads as TGCAGTGCTAGAGGGCGGGACAGCTCCTACAATGAGCAGTTCTTC. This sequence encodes CSARGRDSSYNEQFF.

The DNA for the CDR3 is TGCAGTGCAGAGAGGGACAGGGGGCGGGCCCTAAGAGACACCCAGTACTTC. The encoded protein is CSAERDRGRALRDTQYF. The V gene is TRBV20-1, the J gene TRBJ2-5; 12 bases line up with TRBD1. This CDR3 contains 17 residues. The J segment lost 8 bases and the V segment lost 6 bases, leaving 19 bases of the junction unmatched. Germline loops: CDR1 DFQATT, CDR2 SNEGSKA (reference sequence).